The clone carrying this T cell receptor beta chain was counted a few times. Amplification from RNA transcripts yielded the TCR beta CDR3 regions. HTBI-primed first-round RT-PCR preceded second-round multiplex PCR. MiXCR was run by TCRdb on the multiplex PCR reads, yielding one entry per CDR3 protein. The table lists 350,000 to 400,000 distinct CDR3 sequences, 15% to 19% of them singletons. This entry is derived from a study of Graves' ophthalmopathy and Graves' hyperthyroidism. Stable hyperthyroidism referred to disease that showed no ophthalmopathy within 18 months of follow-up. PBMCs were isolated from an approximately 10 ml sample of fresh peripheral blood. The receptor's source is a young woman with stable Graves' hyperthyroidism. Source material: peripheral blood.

The CDR3 spells CASSQSDSTYF. The CDR3, as DNA: TGTGCCAGCAGCCAGTCGGACAGTACGTACTTC. The chain employs TRBV3-1 and TRBJ2-7, with D perhaps TRBD1 (6 bases). Looked up from germline, CDR1 is LGHDT and CDR2 is YNNKEL (reference sequence). V dropped 3 bases and J dropped 12 bases, with 12 bases sitting between them. The CDR3 length is 11 residues.